This T cell receptor (beta chain) was sequenced during a study of shared clonotypes between healthy human individuals. Repertoires were generated with immunoSEQ multiplex PCR, while TCRdb's copy carries only in-frame clones and drops some. The sample holds approximately 2.1 million clones, just over 90% seen once. CDR1 MNHEY and CDR2 SMNVEV come from the germline V gene (reference sequence). The CDR3 has 16 amino acids. V dropped 6 bases and J dropped 5; count of bases not matched to a gene: 11. The chain employs TRBV27 and TRBJ2-2; 8 bases agree with TRBD2. This receptor was identified in a man younger than 35 in good health. Some clones in this sample may be carry-over from other donors' samples. Specimen: naive CD4+ T cells from PBMCs. Regarding subset: CD45RA+ positively selected. Here the CDR3 DNA reads TGTGCCAGCAGCATACTAGCGGTGGAGGGGACCGGGGAGCTGTTTTTT. Translating gives CASSILAVEGTGELFF.